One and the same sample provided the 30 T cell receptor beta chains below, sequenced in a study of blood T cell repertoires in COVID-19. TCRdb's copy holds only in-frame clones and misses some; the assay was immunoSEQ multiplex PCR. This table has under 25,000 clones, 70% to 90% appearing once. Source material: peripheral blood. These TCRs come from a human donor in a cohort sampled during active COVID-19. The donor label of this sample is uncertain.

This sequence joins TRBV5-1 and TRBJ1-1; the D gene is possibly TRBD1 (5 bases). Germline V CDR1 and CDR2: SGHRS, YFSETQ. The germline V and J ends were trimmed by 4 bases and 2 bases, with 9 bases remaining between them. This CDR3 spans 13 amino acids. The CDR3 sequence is CASSLTDNTEAFF. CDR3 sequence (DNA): TGCGCCAGCAGCCTGACAGACAACACTGAAGCTTTCTTT.

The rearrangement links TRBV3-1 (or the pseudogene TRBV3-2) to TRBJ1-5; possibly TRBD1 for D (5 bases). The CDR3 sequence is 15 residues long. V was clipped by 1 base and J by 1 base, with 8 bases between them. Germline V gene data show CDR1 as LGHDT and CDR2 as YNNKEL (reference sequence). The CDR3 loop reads CASSQVGGSNQPQHF. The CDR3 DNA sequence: TGTGCCAGCAGCCAAGTGGGGGGAAGCAATCAGCCCCAGCATTTT.

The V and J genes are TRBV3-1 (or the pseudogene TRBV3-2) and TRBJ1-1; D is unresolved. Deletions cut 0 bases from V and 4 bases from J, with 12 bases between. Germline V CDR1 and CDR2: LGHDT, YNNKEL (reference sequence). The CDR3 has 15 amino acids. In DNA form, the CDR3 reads TGTGCCAGCAGCCAAGATTCCGGGGAGGGCACTGAAGCTTTCTTT. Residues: CASSQDSGEGTEAFF.

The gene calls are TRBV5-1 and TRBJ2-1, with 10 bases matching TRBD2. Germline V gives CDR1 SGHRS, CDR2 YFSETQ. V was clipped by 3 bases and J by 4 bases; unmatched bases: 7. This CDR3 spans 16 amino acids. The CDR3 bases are TGCGCCAGCAGCTCGGAAGCGGGGGGGAGATACAATGAGCAGTTCTTC. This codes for CASSSEAGGRYNEQFF.

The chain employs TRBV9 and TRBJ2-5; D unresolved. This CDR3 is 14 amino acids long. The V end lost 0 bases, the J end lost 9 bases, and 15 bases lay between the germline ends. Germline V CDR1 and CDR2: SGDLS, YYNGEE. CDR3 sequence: CASSVDLDAEAQYF. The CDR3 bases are TGTGCCAGCAGCGTAGATTTAGACGCCGAGGCCCAGTACTTC.

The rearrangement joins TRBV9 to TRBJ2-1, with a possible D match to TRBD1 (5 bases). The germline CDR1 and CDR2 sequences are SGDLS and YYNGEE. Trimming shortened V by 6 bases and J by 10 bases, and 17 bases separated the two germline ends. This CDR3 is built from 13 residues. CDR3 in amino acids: CASTNLQAGEQFF. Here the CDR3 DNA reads TGTGCCAGCACAAACCTACAGGCAGGGGAGCAGTTCTTC.

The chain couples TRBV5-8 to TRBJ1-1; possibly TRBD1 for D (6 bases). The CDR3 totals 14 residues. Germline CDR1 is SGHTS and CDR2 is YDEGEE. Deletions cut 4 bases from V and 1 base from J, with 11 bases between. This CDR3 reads CASSTIQGNTEAFF. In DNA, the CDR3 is TGTGCCAGCAGCACAATACAGGGGAACACTGAAGCTTTCTTT.

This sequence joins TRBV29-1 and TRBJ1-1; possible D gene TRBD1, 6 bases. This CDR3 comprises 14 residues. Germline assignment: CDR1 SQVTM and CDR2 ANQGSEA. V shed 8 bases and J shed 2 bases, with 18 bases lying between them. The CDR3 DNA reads TGCAGCTCCCAGCCGGGACAAGTAAACACTGAAGCTTTCTTT. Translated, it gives CSSQPGQVNTEAFF.

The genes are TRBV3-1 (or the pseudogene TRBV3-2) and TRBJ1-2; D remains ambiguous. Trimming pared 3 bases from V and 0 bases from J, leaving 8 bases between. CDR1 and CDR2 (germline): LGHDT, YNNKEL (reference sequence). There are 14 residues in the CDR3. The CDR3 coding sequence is TGTGCCAGCAGCCATGACGGAGCTAACTATGGCTACACCTTC. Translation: CASSHDGANYGYTF.

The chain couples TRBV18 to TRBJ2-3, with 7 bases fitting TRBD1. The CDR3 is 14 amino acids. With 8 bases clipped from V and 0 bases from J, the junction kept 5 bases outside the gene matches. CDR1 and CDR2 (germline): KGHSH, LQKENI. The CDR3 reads CASRDSLSTDTQYF. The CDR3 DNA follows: TGTGCCAGCCGGGACAGTCTTAGCACAGATACGCAGTATTTT.

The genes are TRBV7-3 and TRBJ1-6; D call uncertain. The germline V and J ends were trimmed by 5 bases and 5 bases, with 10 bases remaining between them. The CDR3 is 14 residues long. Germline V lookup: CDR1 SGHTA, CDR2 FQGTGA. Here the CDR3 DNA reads TGTGCCAGCAGCCTGGGAGTCAATAATTCACCCCTCCACTTT. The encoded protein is CASSLGVNNSPLHF.

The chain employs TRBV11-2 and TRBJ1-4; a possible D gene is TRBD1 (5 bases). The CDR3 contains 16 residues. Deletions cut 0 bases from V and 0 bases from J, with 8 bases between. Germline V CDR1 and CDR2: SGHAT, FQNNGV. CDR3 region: CASSLEQGATNEKLFF. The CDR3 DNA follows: TGTGCCAGCAGCTTAGAGCAGGGCGCAACTAATGAAAAACTGTTTTTT.

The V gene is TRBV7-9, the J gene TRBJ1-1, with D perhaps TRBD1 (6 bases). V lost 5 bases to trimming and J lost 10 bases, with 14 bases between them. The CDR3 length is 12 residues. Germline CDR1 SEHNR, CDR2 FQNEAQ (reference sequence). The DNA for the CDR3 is TGTGCCAGCAGCCCCCGGGACACAGGAGCTTTCTTT. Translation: CASSPRDTGAFF. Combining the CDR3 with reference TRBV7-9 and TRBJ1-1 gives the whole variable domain DTGVSQNPRHKITKRGQNVTFRCDPISEHNRLYWYRQTLGQGPEFLTYFQNEAQLEKSRLLSDRFSAERPKGSFSTLEIQRTEQGDSAMYLCASSPRDTGAFFGQGTRLTVV.

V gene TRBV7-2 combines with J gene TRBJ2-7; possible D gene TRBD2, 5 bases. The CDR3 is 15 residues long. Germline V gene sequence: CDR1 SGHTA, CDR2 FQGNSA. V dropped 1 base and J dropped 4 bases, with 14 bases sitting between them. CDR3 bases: TGTGCCAGCAGCTTAGTTGGTGGGAGAGGGTACGAGCAGTACTTC. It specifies CASSLVGGRGYEQYF.

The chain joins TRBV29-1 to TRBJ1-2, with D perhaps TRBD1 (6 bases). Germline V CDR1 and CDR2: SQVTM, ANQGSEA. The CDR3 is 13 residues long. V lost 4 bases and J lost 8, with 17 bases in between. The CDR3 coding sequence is TGCAGCGTTGTGTGGGGGGGCTTTTCGGGCTACACCTTC. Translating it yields CSVVWGGFSGYTF.

CDR3 in amino acids: CASSPRRENEQYF. The CDR3 DNA is TGTGCCAGCTCACCACGTCGCGAAAACGAGCAGTACTTC. The chain carries TRBV18 and TRBJ2-7; D gene uncertain. The germline CDR1 and CDR2 sequences are KGHSH and LQKENI. V was shortened by 1 base and J by 5 bases, with 9 bases between the two germline ends. The CDR3 length is 13 residues.

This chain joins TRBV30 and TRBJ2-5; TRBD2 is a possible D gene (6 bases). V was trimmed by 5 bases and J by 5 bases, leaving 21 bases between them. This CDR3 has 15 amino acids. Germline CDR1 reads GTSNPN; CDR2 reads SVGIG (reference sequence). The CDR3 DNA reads TGTGCCTGGGGTACGGGCGGGAACGTCCGGGAGACCCAGTACTTC. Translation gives CAWGTGGNVRETQYF.

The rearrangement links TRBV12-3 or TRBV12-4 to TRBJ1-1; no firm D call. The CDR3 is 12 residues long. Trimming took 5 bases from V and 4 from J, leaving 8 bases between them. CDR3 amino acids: CASSPRFTEAFF. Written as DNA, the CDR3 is TGTGCCAGCAGTCCTAGGTTCACTGAAGCTTTCTTT.

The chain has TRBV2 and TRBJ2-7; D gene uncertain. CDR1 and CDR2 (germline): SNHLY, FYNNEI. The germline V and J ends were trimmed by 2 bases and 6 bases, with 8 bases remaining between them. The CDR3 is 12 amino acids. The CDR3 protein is CASSEISGEQYF. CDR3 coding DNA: TGTGCCAGCAGTGAAATATCAGGCGAGCAGTACTTC.

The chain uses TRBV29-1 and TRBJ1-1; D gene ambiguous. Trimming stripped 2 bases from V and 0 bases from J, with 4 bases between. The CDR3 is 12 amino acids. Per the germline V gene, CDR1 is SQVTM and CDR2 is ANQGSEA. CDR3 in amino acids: CSVEWLNTEAFF. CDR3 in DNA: TGCAGCGTTGAATGGCTGAACACTGAAGCTTTCTTT. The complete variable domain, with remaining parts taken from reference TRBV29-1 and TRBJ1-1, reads SAVISQKPSRDICQRGTSLTIQCQVDSQVTMMFWYRQQPGQSLTLIATANQGSEATYESGFVIDKFPISRPNLTFSTLTVSNMSPEDSSIYLCSVEWLNTEAFFGQGTRLTVV.

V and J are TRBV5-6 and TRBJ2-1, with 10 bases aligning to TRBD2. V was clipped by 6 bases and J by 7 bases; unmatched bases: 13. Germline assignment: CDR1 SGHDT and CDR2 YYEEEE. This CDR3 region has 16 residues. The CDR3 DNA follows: TGTGCCAGCATCATTTCGGGTAGCGGGGGGAGGAATGAGCAGTTCTTC. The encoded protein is CASIISGSGGRNEQFF. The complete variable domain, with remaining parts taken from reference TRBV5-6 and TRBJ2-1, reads DAGVTQSPTHLIKTRGQQVTLRCSPKSGHDTVSWYQQALGQGPQFIFQYYEEEERQRGNFPDRFSGHQFPNYSSELNVNALLLGDSALYLCASIISGSGGRNEQFFGPGTRLTVL.

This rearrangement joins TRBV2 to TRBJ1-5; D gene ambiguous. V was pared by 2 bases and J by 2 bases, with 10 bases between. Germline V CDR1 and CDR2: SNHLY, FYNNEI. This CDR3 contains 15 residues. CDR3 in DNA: TGTGCCAGCAGTGAACGGGGAGTCGGCAATCAGCCCCAGCATTTT. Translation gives CASSERGVGNQPQHF.

CDR3 amino acids: CASSGLPGQGARDTQYF. CDR3 sequence (DNA): TGTGCCAGTAGTGGGCTCCCGGGACAGGGGGCAAGAGATACGCAGTATTTT. This chain uses TRBV19 with TRBJ2-3; 12 positions match TRBD1. This CDR3 is built from 17 residues. Germline V gene sequence: CDR1 LNHDA, CDR2 SQIVND (reference sequence). After removal of 5 bases from V and 5 bases from J, the junction contained 11 bases not matched to a gene.

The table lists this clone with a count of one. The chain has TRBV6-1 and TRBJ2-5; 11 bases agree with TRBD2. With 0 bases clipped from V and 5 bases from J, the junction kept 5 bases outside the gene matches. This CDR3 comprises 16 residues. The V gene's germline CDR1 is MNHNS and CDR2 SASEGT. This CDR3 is CASSEAPSGRHETQYF. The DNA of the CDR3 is TGTGCCAGCAGTGAAGCTCCTAGCGGGAGGCACGAGACCCAGTACTTC.

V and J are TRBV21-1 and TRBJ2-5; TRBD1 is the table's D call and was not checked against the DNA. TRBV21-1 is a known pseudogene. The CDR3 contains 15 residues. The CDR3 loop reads CASSSDRVVMETQYF. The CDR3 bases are TGTGCCAGCAGCTCAGACAGGGTCGTTATGGAGACCCAGTACTTC.

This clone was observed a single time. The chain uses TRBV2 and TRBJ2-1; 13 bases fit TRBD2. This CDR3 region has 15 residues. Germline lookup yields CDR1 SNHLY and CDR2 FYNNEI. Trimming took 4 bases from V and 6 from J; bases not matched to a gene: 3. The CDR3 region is CASSGLAGGSNEQFF. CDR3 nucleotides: TGTGCCAGCAGTGGACTAGCGGGAGGAAGCAATGAGCAGTTCTTC.

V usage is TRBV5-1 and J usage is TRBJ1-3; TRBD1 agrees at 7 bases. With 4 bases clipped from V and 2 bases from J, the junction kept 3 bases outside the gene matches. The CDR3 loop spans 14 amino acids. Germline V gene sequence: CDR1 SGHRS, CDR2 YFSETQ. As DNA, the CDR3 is TGCGCCAGCAGCGCTGACAGGGCTGGAAACACCATATATTTT. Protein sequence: CASSADRAGNTIYF.

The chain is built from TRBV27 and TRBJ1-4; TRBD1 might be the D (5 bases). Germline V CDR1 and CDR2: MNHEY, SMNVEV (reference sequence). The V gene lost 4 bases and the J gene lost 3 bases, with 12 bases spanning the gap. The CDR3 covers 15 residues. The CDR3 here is CASSSLGASNEKLFF. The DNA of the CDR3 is TGTGCCAGCAGTTCGCTAGGGGCCTCTAATGAAAAACTGTTTTTT.

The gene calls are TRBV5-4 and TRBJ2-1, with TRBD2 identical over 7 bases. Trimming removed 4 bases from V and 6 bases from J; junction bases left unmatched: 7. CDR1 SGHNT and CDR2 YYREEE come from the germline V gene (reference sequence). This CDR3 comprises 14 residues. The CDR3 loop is CASSTGLGPNEQFF. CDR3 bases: TGTGCCAGCAGCACTGGACTAGGTCCCAATGAGCAGTTCTTC.

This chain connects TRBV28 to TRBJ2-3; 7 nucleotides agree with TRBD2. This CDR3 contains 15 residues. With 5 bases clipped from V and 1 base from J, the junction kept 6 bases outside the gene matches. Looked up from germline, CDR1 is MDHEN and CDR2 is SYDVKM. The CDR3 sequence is CASSPPSGGTDTQYF. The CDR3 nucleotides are TGTGCCAGCAGTCCCCCTAGCGGTGGCACAGATACGCAGTATTTT.